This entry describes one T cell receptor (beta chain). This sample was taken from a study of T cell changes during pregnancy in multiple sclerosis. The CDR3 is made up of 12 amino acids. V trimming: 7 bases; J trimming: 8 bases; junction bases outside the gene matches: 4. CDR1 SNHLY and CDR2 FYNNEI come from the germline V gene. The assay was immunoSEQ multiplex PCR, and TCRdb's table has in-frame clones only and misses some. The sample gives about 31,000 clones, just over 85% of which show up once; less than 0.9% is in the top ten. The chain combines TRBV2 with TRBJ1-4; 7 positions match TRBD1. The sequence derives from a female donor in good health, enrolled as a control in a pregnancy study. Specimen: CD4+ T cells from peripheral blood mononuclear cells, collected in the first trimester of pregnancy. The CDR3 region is CASKTGYEKLFF. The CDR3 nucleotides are TGTGCCAGCAAGACAGGGTACGAAAAACTGTTTTTT.